This TCR beta chain was found in a study of blood T cell repertoires in COVID-19. TCRdb's copy holds only in-frame clones and misses some; the assay was immunoSEQ multiplex PCR. This table holds about 280,000 clones, about four fifths found once. This TCR came from a woman between 50 and 59 years old who had recovered from COVID-19. The sample comprised peripheral blood.

CDR3 residues: CASSRGPGGGINEQFF. For the CDR3, the DNA is TGTGCCAGTAGTAGGGGTCCAGGAGGAGGAATAAATGAGCAGTTCTTC. The rearrangement joins TRBV19 to TRBJ2-1; the D gene is possibly TRBD2 (5 bases). The CDR3 extends over 16 amino acids. Germline CDR1 reads LNHDA; CDR2 reads SQIVND (reference sequence). The V and J ends lost 4 bases and 7 bases respectively, with 20 bases between them.